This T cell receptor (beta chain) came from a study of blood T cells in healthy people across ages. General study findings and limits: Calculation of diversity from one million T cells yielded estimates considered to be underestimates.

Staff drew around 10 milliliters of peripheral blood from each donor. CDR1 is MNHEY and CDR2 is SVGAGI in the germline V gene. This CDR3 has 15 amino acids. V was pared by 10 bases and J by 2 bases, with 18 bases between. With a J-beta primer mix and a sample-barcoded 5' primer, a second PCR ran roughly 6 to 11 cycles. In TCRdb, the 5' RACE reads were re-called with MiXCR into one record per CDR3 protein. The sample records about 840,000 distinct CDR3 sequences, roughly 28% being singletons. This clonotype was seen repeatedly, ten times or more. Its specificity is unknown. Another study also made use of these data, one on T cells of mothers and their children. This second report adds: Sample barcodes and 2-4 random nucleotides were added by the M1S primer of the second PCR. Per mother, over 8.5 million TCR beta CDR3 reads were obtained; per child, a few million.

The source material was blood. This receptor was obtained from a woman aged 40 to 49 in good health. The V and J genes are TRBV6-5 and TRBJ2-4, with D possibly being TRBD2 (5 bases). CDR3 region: CATTGEGLPKNIQYF. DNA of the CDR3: TGTGCCACCACGGGCGAGGGTTTACCCAAAAACATTCAGTACTTC.